The clone carrying this T cell receptor beta chain was seen a single time. What it binds is unknown. This specimen comes from a study of immune evolution from preneoplasia to lung adenocarcinoma. V gave up 2 bases and J gave up 6 bases, with 22 bases separating them. Germline CDR1 is LNHDA and CDR2 is SQIVND (reference sequence). This CDR3 region has 17 residues. Study results and limitations: Normal lung had highest clonality; later lesions appeared denser, more diverse.

Between about 2014 and 2018, patients underwent resection in Japan or China. Only in-frame clones appear in the TCRdb table, and some are missing; sequencing was by immunoSEQ multiplex PCR. This sample has a few thousand clones, with roughly 80% found just once. The receptor was derived from a person aged 55-80 years with lung adenocarcinoma. The chain combines TRBV19 with TRBJ1-1; a weak D match, TRBD1 (6 bases). The sequencing sample was made of FFPE adjacent normal lung tissue. The CDR3 sequence is CASSIQRGQTGVAEAFF. The CDR3, as DNA: TGTGCCAGTAGTATACAGAGGGGACAAACCGGAGTCGCTGAAGCTTTCTTT.